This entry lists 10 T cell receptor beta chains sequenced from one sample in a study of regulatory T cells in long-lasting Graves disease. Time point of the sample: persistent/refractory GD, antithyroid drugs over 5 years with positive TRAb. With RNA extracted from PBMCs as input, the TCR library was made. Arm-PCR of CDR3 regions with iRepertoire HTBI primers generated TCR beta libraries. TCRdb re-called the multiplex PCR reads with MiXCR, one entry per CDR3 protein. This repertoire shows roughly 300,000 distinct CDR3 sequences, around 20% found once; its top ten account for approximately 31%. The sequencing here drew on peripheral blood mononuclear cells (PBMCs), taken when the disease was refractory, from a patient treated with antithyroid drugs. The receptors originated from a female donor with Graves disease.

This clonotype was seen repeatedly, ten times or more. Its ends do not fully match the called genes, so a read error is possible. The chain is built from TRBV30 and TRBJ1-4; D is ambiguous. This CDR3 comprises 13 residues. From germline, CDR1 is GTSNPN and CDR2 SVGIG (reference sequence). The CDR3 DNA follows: TGTGCCTGGAGTGTACTCCGGGATGAGAAACTGTTTTTT. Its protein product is CAWSVLRDEKLFF. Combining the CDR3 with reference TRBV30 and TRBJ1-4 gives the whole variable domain SQTIHQWPATLVQPVGSPLSLECTVEGTSNPNLYWYRQAAGRGLQLLFYSVGIGQISSEVPQNLSASRPQDRQFILSSKKLLLSDSGFYLCAWSVLRDEKLFFGSGTQLSVL.

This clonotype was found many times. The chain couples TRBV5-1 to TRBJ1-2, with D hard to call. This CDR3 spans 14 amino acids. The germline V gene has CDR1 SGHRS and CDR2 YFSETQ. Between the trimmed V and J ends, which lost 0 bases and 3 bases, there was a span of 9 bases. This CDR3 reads CASSLAGVDYGYTF. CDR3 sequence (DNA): TGCGCCAGCAGCTTGGCCGGGGTGGACTATGGCTACACCTTC. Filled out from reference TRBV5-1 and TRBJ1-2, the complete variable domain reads KAGVTQTPRYLIKTRGQQVTLSCSPISGHRSVSWYQQTPGQGLQFLFEYFSETQRNKGNFPGRFSGRQFSNSRSEMNVSTLELGDSALYLCASSLAGVDYGYTFGSGTRLTVV.

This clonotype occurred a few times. The CDR3 reads CASSVAQGSSYEQYF. CDR3 DNA: TGTGCCAGCAGCGTAGCCCAGGGGAGCTCCTACGAGCAGTACTTC. The V and J genes are TRBV9 and TRBJ2-7; possibly TRBD1 for D (6 bases). The CDR3 spans 15 residues. The V end lost 0 bases, the J end lost 0 bases, and 10 bases lay between the germline ends. In germline, CDR1 is SGDLS, CDR2 YYNGEE.

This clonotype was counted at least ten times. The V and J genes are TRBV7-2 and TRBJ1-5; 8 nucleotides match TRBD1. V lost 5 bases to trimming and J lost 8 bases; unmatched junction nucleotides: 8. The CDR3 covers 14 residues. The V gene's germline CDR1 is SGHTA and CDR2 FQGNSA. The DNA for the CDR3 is TGTGCCAGCAGCATAGGACAGGGACTTGAGCCCCAGCATTTT. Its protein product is CASSIGQGLEPQHF.

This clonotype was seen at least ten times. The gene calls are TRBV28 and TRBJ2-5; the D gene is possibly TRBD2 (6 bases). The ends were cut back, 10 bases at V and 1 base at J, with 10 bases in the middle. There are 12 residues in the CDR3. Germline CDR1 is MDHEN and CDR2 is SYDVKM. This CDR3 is CATWTTQETQYF. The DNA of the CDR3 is TGTGCCACATGGACTACCCAAGAGACCCAGTACTTC.

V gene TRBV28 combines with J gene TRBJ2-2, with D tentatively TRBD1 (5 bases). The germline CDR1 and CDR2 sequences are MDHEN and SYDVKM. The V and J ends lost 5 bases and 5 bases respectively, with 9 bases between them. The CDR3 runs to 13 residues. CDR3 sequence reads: CASSKTETGELFF. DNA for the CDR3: TGTGCCAGCAGTAAGACAGAGACCGGGGAGCTGTTTTTT.

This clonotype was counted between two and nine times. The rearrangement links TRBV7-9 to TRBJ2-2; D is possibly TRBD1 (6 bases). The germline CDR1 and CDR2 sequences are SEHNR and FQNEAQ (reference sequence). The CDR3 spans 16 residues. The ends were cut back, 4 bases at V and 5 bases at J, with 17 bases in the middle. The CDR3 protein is CASSSSQGRNTGELFF. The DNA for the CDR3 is TGTGCCAGCAGCTCAAGCCAGGGGCGGAATACCGGGGAGCTGTTTTTT.

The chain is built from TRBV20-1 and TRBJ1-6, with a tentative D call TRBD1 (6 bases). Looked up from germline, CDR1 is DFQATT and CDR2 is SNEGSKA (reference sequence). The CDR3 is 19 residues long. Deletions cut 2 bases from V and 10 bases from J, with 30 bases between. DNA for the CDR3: TGCAGTGCTAGAAGAGGGCAGGGGAGAGGGGTTTTTCTCCGGTCACCCCTCCACTTT. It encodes CSARRGQGRGVFLRSPLHF.

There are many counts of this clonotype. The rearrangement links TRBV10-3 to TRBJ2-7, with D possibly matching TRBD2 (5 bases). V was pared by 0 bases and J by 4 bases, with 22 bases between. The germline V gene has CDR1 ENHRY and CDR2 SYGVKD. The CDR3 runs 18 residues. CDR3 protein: CAISESAWRGQNSYEQYF. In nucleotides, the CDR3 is TGTGCCATCAGTGAGTCAGCCTGGAGAGGGCAGAACAGTTACGAGCAGTACTTC.

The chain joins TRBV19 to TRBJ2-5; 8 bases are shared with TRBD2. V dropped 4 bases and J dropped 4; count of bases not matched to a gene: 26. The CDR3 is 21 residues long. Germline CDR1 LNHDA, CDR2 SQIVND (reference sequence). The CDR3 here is CASSTRDPRPSQRERRETQYF. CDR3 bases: TGTGCCAGTAGTACCCGGGACCCCCGCCCGTCTCAGCGGGAGAGGAGAGAGACCCAGTACTTC.